This entry describes one TCR beta chain. As yet, its antigen is unknown. The CDR3 sequence is 16 residues long. V lost 2 bases and J lost 1, with 14 bases in between. CDR1 and CDR2 from the germline V gene are LGHNA and YNFKEQ. The data stem from a study of TIL therapy for anti-PD-1-resistant metastatic lung cancer. Study-level background: Median tumor PD-L1 proportion score was 5% to 7%. Study-level points and caveats: Many TIL product clones were absent from baseline tumor, suggesting clonal contraction.

The libraries were made with immunoSEQ v3. Clones were sequenced by immunoSEQ multiplex PCR, and TCRdb holds only the in-frame ones, with some missing. This table holds about 100,000 clones, roughly 65% found once. Time point of the sample: pre-treatment sample, taken before nivolumab and TIL therapy. Tumor tissue came from excised metastases, mostly pleural nodules or supraclavicular lymph nodes. Enrollment ran from 2017 to early 2020. The TCR comes from a person aged 25-85 years with non-small cell lung cancer. Sample: tumor tissue, taken at baseline. This chain uses TRBV4-2 with TRBJ1-2; D is uncertain. The DNA for the CDR3 is TGTGCCAGCAGCCAATCTTTGACCGCAATTAACTATGGCTACACCTTC. It codes for CASSQSLTAINYGYTF.